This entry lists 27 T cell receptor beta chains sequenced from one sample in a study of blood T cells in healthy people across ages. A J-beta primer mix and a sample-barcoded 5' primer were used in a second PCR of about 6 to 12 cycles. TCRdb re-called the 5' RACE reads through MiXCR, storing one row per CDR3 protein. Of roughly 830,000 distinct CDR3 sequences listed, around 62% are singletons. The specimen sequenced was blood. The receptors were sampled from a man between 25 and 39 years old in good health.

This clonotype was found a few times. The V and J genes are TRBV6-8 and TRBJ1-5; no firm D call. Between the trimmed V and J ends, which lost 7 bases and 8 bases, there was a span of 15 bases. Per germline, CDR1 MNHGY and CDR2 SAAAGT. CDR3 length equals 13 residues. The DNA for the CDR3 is TGTGCCAGCATGTGCCGGTTCGAAGAGCCCCAGCATTTT. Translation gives CASMCRFEEPQHF.

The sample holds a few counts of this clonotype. CDR3 amino acids: CASSKGDTEAFF. In DNA, the CDR3 is TGTGCCAGCAGCAAGGGGGACACTGAAGCTTTCTTT. This chain connects TRBV7-9 to TRBJ1-1; possibly TRBD1 for D (6 bases). The ends were cut back, 5 bases at V and 3 bases at J, with 7 bases in the middle. CDR3 length equals 12 residues. Germline CDR1 is SEHNR and CDR2 is FQNEAQ (reference sequence).

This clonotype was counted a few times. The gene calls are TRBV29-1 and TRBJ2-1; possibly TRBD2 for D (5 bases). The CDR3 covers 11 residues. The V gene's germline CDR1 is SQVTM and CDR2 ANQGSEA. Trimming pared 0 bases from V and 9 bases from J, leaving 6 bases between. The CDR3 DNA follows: TGCAGCGTTGAAGAAGGAGGTGAGCAGTTCTTC. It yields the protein CSVEEGGEQFF.

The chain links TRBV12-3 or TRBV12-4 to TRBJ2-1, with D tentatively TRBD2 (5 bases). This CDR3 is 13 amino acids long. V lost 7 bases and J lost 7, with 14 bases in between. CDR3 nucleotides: TGTGCCAGCAAGGGCCGTAGAGGGAATGAGCAGTTCTTC. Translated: CASKGRRGNEQFF.

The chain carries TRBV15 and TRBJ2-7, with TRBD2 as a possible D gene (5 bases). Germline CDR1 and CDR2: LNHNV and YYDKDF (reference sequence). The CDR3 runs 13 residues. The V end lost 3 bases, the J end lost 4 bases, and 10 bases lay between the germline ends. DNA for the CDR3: TGTGCCACCAGCAGGGCCCGGGGTTACGAGCAGTACTTC. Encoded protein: CATSRARGYEQYF.

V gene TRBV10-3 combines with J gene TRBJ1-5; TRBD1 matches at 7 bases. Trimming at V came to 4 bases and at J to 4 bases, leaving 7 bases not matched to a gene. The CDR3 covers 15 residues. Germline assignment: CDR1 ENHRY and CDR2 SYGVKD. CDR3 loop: CAISGGQGGNQPQHF. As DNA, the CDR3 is TGTGCCATCAGTGGAGGCCAGGGGGGGAATCAGCCCCAGCATTTT.

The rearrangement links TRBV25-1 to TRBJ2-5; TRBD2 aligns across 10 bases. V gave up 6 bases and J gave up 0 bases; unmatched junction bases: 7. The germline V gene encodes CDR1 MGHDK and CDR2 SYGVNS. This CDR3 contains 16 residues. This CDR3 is CASSTLAGVYQETQYF. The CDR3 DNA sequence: TGTGCCAGCAGCACCCTAGCGGGGGTTTACCAAGAGACCCAGTACTTC.

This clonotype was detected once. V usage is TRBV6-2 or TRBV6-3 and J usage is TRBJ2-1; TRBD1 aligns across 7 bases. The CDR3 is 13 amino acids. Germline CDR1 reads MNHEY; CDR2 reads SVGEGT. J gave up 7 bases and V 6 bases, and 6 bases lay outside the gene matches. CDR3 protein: CASSHDRANEQFF. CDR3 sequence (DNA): TGTGCCAGCAGCCATGACAGGGCTAATGAGCAGTTCTTC.

CDR3 sequence reads: CAISSTRASYEQYF. Written as DNA, the CDR3 is TGTGCCATCAGCTCCACCAGGGCCTCCTACGAGCAGTACTTC. The chain links TRBV10-3 to TRBJ2-7, with TRBD1 as a possible D gene (5 bases). Trimming cost V 6 bases and J 0 bases, with 12 bases left between them. The CDR3 covers 14 residues. Germline V gene sequence: CDR1 ENHRY, CDR2 SYGVKD.

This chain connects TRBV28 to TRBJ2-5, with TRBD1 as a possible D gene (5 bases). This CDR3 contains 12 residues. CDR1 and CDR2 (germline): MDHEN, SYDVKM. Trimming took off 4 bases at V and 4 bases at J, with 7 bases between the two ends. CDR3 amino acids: CASSSRVETQYF. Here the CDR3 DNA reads TGTGCCAGCAGTTCCAGGGTAGAGACCCAGTACTTC. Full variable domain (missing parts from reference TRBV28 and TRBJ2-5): DVKVTQSSRYLVKRTGEKVFLECVQDMDHENMFWYRQDPGLGLRLIYFSYDVKMKEKGDIPEGYSVSREKKERFSLILESASTNQTSMYLCASSSRVETQYFGPGTRLLVL.

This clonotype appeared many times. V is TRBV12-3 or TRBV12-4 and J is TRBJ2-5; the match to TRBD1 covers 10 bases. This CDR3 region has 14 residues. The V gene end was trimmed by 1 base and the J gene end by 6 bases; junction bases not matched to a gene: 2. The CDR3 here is CASSLGQGAKTQYF. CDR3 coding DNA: TGTGCCAGCAGTTTAGGACAGGGGGCGAAGACCCAGTACTTC.

For the CDR3, the DNA is TGTGCCAGCAGTTTATTGAAGACAGGGGGTATCCACGAGCAGTTCTTC. It codes for CASSLLKTGGIHEQFF. This chain links TRBV27 with TRBJ2-1; 9 nucleotides align to TRBD1. The CDR3 spans 16 residues. Germline lookup yields CDR1 MNHEY and CDR2 SMNVEV (reference sequence). Trimming took 1 base from V and 10 from J; bases not matched to a gene: 11.

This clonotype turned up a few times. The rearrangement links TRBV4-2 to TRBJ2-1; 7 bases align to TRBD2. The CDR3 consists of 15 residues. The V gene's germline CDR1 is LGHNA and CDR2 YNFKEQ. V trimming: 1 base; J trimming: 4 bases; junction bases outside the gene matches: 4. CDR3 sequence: CASSQGGGGYNEQFF. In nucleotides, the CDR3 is TGTGCCAGCAGCCAAGGGGGGGGAGGGTACAATGAGCAGTTCTTC.

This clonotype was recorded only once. The CDR3 DNA sequence: TGTGCCAGCAGTGGTGCCATGGGAGGGAAGCAGTTCTTC. It is translated as CASSGAMGGKQFF. The V call is TRBV25-1, the J call TRBJ2-1; 7 bases match TRBD2. V dropped 4 bases and J dropped 11; count of bases not matched to a gene: 8. The CDR3 extends over 13 amino acids. Germline V gives CDR1 MGHDK, CDR2 SYGVNS. The full variable domain, with the rest looked up from reference TRBV25-1 and TRBJ2-1, is EADIYQTPRYLVIGTGKKITLECSQTMGHDKMYWYQQDPGMELHLIHYSYGVNSTEKGDLSSESTVSRIRTEHFPLTLESARPSHTSQYLCASSGAMGGKQFFGPGTRLTVL.

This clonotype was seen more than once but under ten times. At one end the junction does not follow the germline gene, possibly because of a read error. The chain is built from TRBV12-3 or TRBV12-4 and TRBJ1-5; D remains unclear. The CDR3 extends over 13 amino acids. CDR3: CASSPSSNQPRHF. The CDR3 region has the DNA TGTGCCAGCAGTCCAAGTAGCAATCAGCCCCGGCATTTT.

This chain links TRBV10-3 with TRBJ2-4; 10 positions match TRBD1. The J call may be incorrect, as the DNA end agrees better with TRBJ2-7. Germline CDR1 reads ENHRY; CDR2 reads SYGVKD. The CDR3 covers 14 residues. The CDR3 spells CAISGRTGGNEQYF. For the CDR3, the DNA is TGTGCCATCAGTGGCCGGACAGGGGGTAACGAGCAGTACTTC.

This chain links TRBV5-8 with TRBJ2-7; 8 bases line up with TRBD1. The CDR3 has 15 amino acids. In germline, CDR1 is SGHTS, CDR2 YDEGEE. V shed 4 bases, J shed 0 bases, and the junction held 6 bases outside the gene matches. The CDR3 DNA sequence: TGTGCCAGCAGCGGGGACAGGAGGAGCTCCTACGAGCAGTACTTC. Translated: CASSGDRRSSYEQYF.

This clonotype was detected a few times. CDR3 coding DNA: TGTGCCAGCAGCTTACTCGGGGGGGCCTCGGATACGCAGTATTTT. It is translated as CASSLLGGASDTQYF. V gene TRBV7-2 combines with J gene TRBJ2-3; 8 nucleotides align to TRBD2. There are 15 residues in the CDR3. V gave up 2 bases and J gave up 6 bases; unmatched junction bases: 7. The V gene's germline CDR1 is SGHTA and CDR2 FQGNSA.

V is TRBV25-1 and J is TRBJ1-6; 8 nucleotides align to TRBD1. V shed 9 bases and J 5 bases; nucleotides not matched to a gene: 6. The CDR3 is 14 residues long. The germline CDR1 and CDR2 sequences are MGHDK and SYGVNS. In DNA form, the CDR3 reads TGTGCCAGTCAACAGACAGGGGATAATTCACCCCTCCACTTT. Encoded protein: CASQQTGDNSPLHF.

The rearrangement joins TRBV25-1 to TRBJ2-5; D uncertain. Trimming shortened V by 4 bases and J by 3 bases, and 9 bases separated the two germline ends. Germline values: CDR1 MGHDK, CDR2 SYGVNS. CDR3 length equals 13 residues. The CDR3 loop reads CASSGAREETQYF. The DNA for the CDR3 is TGTGCCAGCAGTGGGGCTCGAGAAGAGACCCAGTACTTC.

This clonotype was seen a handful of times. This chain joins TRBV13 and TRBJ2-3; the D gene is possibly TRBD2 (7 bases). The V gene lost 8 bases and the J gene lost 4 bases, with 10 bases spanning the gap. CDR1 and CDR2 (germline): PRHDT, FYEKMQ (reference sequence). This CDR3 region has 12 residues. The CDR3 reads CASGGAADTQYF. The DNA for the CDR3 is TGTGCCAGCGGGGGGGCCGCAGATACGCAGTATTTT. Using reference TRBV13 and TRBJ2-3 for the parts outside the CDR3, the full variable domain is AAGVIQSPRHLIKEKRETATLKCYPIPRHDTVYWYQQGPGQDPQFLISFYEKMQSDKGSIPDRFSAQQFSDYHSELNMSSLELGDSALYFCASGGAADTQYFGPGTRLTVL.

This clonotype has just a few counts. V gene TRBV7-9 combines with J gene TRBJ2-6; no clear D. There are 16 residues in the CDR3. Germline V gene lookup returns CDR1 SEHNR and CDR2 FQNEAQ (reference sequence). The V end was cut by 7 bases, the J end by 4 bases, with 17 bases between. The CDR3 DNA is TGTGCCAGCATCGAACGTGTGCGGCTAGGGGCCAACGTCCTGACTTTC. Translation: CASIERVRLGANVLTF.

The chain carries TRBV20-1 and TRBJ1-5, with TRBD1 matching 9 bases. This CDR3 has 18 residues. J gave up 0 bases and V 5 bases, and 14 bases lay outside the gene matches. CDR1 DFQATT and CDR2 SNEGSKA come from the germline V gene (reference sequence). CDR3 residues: CSAPFTGTGQYSNQPQHF. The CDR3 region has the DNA TGCAGTGCTCCCTTTACCGGGACAGGGCAATATAGCAATCAGCCCCAGCATTTT.

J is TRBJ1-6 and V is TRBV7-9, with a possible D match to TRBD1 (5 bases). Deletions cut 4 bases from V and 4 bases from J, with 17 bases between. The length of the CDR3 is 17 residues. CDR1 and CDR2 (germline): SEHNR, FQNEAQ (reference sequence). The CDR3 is CASSSIKEGRYNSPLHF. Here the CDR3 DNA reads TGTGCCAGCAGCTCTATAAAAGAGGGGCGGTATAATTCACCCCTCCACTTT.

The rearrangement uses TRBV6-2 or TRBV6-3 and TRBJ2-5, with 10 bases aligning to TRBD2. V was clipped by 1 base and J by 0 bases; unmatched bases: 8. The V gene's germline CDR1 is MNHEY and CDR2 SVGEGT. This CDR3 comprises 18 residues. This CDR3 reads CASSYYSGGPRYQETQYF. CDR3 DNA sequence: TGTGCCAGCAGTTACTATAGCGGGGGGCCGCGGTACCAAGAGACCCAGTACTTC.

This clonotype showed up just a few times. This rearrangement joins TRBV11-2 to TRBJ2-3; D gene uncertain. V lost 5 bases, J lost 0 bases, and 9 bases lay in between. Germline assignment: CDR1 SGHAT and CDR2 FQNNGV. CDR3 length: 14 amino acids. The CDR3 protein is CASSRTLSTDTQYF. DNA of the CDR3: TGTGCCAGCAGCCGTACACTTAGCACAGATACGCAGTATTTT. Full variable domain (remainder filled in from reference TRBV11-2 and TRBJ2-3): EAGVAQSPRYKIIEKRQSVAFWCNPISGHATLYWYQQILGQGPKLLIQFQNNGVVDDSQLPKDRFSAERLKGVDSTLKIQPAKLEDSAVYLCASSRTLSTDTQYFGPGTRLTVL.

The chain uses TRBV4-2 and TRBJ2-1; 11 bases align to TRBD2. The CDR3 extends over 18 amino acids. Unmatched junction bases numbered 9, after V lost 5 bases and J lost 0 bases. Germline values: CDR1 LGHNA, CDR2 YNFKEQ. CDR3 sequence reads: CASSYSSGGIPSYNEQFF. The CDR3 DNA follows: TGTGCCAGCAGCTACTCTAGCGGGGGGATTCCCTCCTACAATGAGCAGTTCTTC.